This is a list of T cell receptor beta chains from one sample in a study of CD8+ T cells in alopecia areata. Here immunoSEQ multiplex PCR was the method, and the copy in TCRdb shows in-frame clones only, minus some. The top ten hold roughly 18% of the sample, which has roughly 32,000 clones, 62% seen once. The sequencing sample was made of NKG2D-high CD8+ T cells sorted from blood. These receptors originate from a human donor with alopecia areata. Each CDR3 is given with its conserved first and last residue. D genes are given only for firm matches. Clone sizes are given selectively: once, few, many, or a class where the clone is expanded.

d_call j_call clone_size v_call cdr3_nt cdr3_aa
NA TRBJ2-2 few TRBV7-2 TGTGCCAGCAGCTTAGTCGGGGGGCGCGGCACCGGGGAGCTGTTTTTT CASSLVGGRGTGELFF
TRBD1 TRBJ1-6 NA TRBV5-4 TGTGCCAGCAGCTTGATCGGGACAGGGAATTCACCCCTCCACTTT CASSLIGTGNSPLHF
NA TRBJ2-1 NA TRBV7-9 TGTGCCAGCAGCTTCCTTGGGTACAATGAGCAGTTCTTC CASSFLGYNEQFF
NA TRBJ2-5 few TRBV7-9 TGTGCCAGCAGCTTGGGGGCGGTCGGCCAAGAGACCCAGTACTTC CASSLGAVGQETQYF
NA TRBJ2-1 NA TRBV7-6 TGTGCCAGCAGCTTAGGGCGGCGAAGCTCCTACAATGAGCAGTTCTTC CASSLGRRSSYNEQFF
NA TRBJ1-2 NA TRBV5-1 TGCGCCAGCAGCTCCCACCGCAGGGCGGTCGACGATGGCTACACCTTC CASSSHRRAVDDGYTF
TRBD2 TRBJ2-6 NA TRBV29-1 TGCAGCGTTTTCGGTATAGCGGGGGGCTCTGGGGCCAACGTCCTGACTTTC CSVFGIAGGSGANVLTF
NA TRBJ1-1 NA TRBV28 TGTGCCAGCAGTTTATACCAGATTGAAGCTTTCTTT CASSLYQIEAFF
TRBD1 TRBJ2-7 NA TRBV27 TGTGCCAGCAGTTTCCAGGGGGATCTGTACGAGCAGTACTTC CASSFQGDLYEQYF
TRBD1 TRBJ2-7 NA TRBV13 TGTGCCAGCAGCTACCAAAACAGGGGGCACGAGCAGTACTTC CASSYQNRGHEQYF
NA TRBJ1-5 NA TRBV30 TGTGCCTGGAGTCTTGCAGGGATTCAGCCCCAGCATTTT CAWSLAGIQPQHF